Shown below are 28 T cell receptor beta chains from a single sample sequenced in a study of blood T cell repertoires in COVID-19. Clones were read by immunoSEQ multiplex PCR, and TCRdb kept only the in-frame ones, dropping some. The profile shows a few hundred thousand clones, 70% to 90% of them singletons. The material sequenced was peripheral blood. These TCRs come from a woman aged 45 to 65 with COVID-19, enrolled during active disease.

This clone was counted once. The J gene is TRBJ2-3, the V gene TRBV2; TRBD2 matches at 9 bases. Germline V lookup: CDR1 SNHLY, CDR2 FYNNEI. The length of the CDR3 is 18 residues. Losses at the gene ends were 3 bases for V and 2 bases for J; bases not matched to a gene: 12. CDR3 protein: CASSEVAGGVDITDTQYF. CDR3 bases: TGTGCCAGCAGTGAGGTGGCGGGAGGGGTGGACATCACAGATACGCAGTATTTT. Supplemented by reference TRBV2 and TRBJ2-3, the full variable domain reads EPEVTQTPSHQVTQMGQEVILRCVPISNHLYFYWYRQILGQKVEFLVSFYNNEISEKSEIFDDQFSVERPDGSNFTLKIRSTKLEDSAMYFCASSEVAGGVDITDTQYFGPGTRLTVL.

The V gene is TRBV10-1, the J gene TRBJ1-4; D not certain. The CDR3 runs to 18 residues. Germline assignment: CDR1 WNHNN and CDR2 SYGVQD (reference sequence). Trimming left V 0 bases short and J 0 bases short, with 14 bases between. CDR3 nucleotides: TGCGCCAGCAGTGAGTCGGAGGAAGGTCGAACAACTAATGAAAAACTGTTTTTT. This translates into CASSESEEGRTTNEKLFF.

This clone was recorded once. The chain links TRBV7-9 to TRBJ1-1, with 7 bases matching TRBD1. Germline CDR1 SEHNR, CDR2 FQNEAQ (reference sequence). The CDR3 contains 15 residues. Trimming took 3 bases from V and 0 from J; bases not matched to a gene: 4. For the CDR3, the DNA is TGTGCCAGCAGCTTGAGTGGACAGGTGAACACTGAAGCTTTCTTT. As protein: CASSLSGQVNTEAFF.

V is TRBV6-5 and J is TRBJ2-1; no reliable D call. V shed 2 bases and J shed 8 bases, with 7 bases lying between them. This CDR3 comprises 12 residues. Germline CDR1 reads MNHEY; CDR2 reads SVGAGI. For the CDR3, the DNA is TGTGCCAGCAGTTACGTCGGGTATGAGCAGTTCTTC. This codes for CASSYVGYEQFF.

The chain is built from TRBV5-5 and TRBJ1-5; a weak D match, TRBD1 (6 bases). The CDR3 length is 17 residues. Germline lookup yields CDR1 SGHKS and CDR2 YYEKEE (reference sequence). Trimming removed 5 bases from V and 4 bases from J, with 22 bases in between. The CDR3 here is CASRPGRVGAFNQPQHF. CDR3 bases: TGTGCCAGCAGACCAGGACGGGTGGGGGCATTTAATCAGCCCCAGCATTTT. The variable domain in full, completed from reference TRBV5-5 and TRBJ1-5, reads DAGVTQSPTHLIKTRGQQVTLRCSPISGHKSVSWYQQVLGQGPQFIFQYYEKEERGRGNFPDRFSARQFPNYSSELNVNALLLGDSALYLCASRPGRVGAFNQPQHFGDGTRLSIL.

This chain connects TRBV12-3 or TRBV12-4 to TRBJ1-2; D remains unclear. This CDR3 spans 13 amino acids. V lost 6 bases and J lost 7, with 15 bases in between. The CDR3 loop is CASSLHIFAGYTF. CDR3 in DNA: TGTGCCAGCAGCCTCCACATTTTCGCTGGCTACACCTTC.

This chain connects TRBV2 to TRBJ2-1, with 7 bases that match TRBD1. The germline V gene has CDR1 SNHLY and CDR2 FYNNEI. The V and J ends lost 1 base and 4 bases, in that order; junction bases with no gene match: 4. This CDR3 is built from 15 residues. CDR3 DNA sequence: TGTGCCAGCAGTGAAGGGACAGGACGATACAATGAGCAGTTCTTC. Protein product: CASSEGTGRYNEQFF.

The V gene is TRBV30, the J gene TRBJ1-3; the D is unclear. Trimming pared 8 bases from V and 4 bases from J, leaving 12 bases between. The germline V gene encodes CDR1 GTSNPN and CDR2 SVGIG (reference sequence). The CDR3 runs 12 residues. The CDR3 loop reads CAMVIAGNTIYF. CDR3 sequence (DNA): TGTGCCATGGTTATTGCGGGAAACACCATATATTTT.

The rearrangement joins TRBV11-2 to TRBJ2-5; unclear D gene. Trimming stripped 7 bases from V and 4 bases from J, with 13 bases between. Germline CDR1 SGHAT, CDR2 FQNNGV. This CDR3 has 13 amino acids. The CDR3 reads CASTPTDLETQYF. The CDR3 bases are TGTGCCAGCACCCCCACAGATTTAGAGACCCAGTACTTC.

V gene TRBV6-6 combines with J gene TRBJ2-7; 7 positions match TRBD1. The CDR3 length is 15 residues. In germline, CDR1 is MNHNY, CDR2 SVGAGI (reference sequence). Unmatched junction bases numbered 12, after V lost 4 bases and J lost 6 bases. As DNA, the CDR3 is TGTGCCAGCAGTTCTGACCCCAGGGGGAAAGGCGAGCAGTACTTC. Its translation: CASSSDPRGKGEQYF.

The chain carries TRBV7-9 and TRBJ1-2, with D hard to call. The V end was cut by 1 base, the J end by 7 bases, with 7 bases between. Germline CDR1 reads SEHNR; CDR2 reads FQNEAQ (reference sequence). The CDR3 has 12 amino acids. The CDR3 region has the DNA TGTGCCAGCAGCTTAGGATTCGGTGGCTACACCTTC. It codes for CASSLGFGGYTF.

V and J are TRBV29-1 and TRBJ1-4, with D perhaps matching TRBD1 (5 bases). There are 13 residues in the CDR3. Trimming took 8 bases from V and 2 from J, leaving 12 bases between them. The germline CDR1 and CDR2 sequences are SQVTM and ANQGSEA. Here the CDR3 reads CSFQGLTNEKLFF. CDR3 in DNA: TGCAGCTTCCAGGGTTTGACTAATGAAAAACTGTTTTTT.

The chain uses TRBV2 and TRBJ1-2, with TRBD1 as a possible D gene (5 bases). V was shortened by 4 bases and J by 6 bases, with 18 bases between the two germline ends. CDR1 SNHLY and CDR2 FYNNEI come from the germline V gene. The length of the CDR3 is 15 residues. The CDR3 here is CASSVFRQGRNGYTF. The CDR3, as DNA: TGTGCCAGCAGTGTTTTTCGGCAGGGAAGGAATGGCTACACCTTC.

The chain recombines TRBV7-8 with TRBJ1-2, with 7 bases fitting TRBD1. Germline-derived CDR1 and CDR2 are SGHVS and FQNEAQ. The V and J ends lost 5 bases and 8 bases, in that order; junction bases with no gene match: 14. The CDR3 runs to 15 residues. The DNA of the CDR3 is TGTGCCAGCAGCCCTTCTGGACAGGTCCGGGTGGGCTACACCTTC. Its translation: CASSPSGQVRVGYTF.

The rearrangement uses TRBV30 and TRBJ1-5; perhaps TRBD1 as D (5 bases). From germline, CDR1 is GTSNPN and CDR2 SVGIG (reference sequence). The CDR3 extends over 17 amino acids. The V and J ends lost 0 bases and 1 base respectively, with 16 bases between them. CDR3 sequence: CAWSVRGILRSNQPQHF. The CDR3 DNA sequence: TGTGCCTGGAGTGTCCGGGGGATCCTCCGAAGCAATCAGCCCCAGCATTTT.

This chain uses TRBV19 with TRBJ1-1; 8 bases fit TRBD1. In germline, CDR1 is LNHDA, CDR2 SQIVND (reference sequence). The junction had 11 bases not matched to a gene; V was cut back by 7 bases and J by 4 bases. The CDR3 is 15 residues long. This CDR3 reads CASTADRAGSTEAFF. The CDR3 DNA reads TGTGCCAGTACCGCGGACAGGGCGGGAAGCACTGAAGCTTTCTTT.

The J gene is TRBJ1-1, the V gene TRBV7-9; D not resolved. CDR1 is SEHNR and CDR2 is FQNEAQ in the germline V gene (reference sequence). The CDR3 runs to 15 residues. Trimming took off 2 bases at V and 0 bases at J, with 10 bases between the two ends. The chain's CDR3 is CASSLLGQMNTEAFF. CDR3 DNA: TGTGCCAGCAGCTTACTCGGTCAAATGAACACTGAAGCTTTCTTT.

This chain joins TRBV2 and TRBJ2-5; a possible D gene is TRBD1 (5 bases). V lost 0 bases to trimming and J lost 5 bases, with 13 bases between them. The CDR3 length is 15 residues. Germline V gene data show CDR1 as SNHLY and CDR2 as FYNNEI. The CDR3 loop is CASSEARQGRETQYF. For the CDR3, the DNA is TGTGCCAGCAGTGAAGCACGGCAGGGTAGGGAGACCCAGTACTTC.

The gene calls are TRBV6-1 and TRBJ1-1, with D tentatively TRBD1 (6 bases). V gave up 3 bases and J gave up 7 bases, with 9 bases separating them. The CDR3 covers 12 residues. Germline CDR1 and CDR2: MNHNS and SASEGT. Here the CDR3 DNA reads TGTGCCAGCAGTGACATGACAGGTGAAGCTTTCTTT. Translation: CASSDMTGEAFF.

Here the CDR3 DNA reads TGTGCCTGGAGTGTGGCAGGGCTCGCGAACACTGAAGCTTTCTTT. It encodes CAWSVAGLANTEAFF. The chain couples TRBV30 to TRBJ1-1; possibly TRBD1 for D (5 bases). Trimming cost V 0 bases and J 1 base, with 12 bases left between them. The germline gives CDR1 GTSNPN, CDR2 SVGIG (reference sequence). The CDR3 consists of 15 residues. Looking up the rest from reference TRBV30 and TRBJ1-1 gives the full variable domain: SQTIHQWPATLVQPVGSPLSLECTVEGTSNPNLYWYRQAAGRGLQLLFYSVGIGQISSEVPQNLSASRPQDRQFILSSKKLLLSDSGFYLCAWSVAGLANTEAFFGQGTRLTVV.

The J gene is TRBJ2-7, the V gene TRBV27; the match to TRBD1 covers 11 bases. The CDR3 length is 14 residues. V was pared by 6 bases and J by 0 bases, with 1 base of the junction left unmatched. Germline V lookup: CDR1 MNHEY, CDR2 SMNVEV (reference sequence). The CDR3 DNA is TGTGCCAGCAGGGGACAGGGGGGCTCCTACGAGCAGTACTTC. Protein: CASRGQGGSYEQYF.

The CDR3 DNA follows: TGTGCCAGCTCACCAACGTACAGGGACACTGAAGCTTTCTTT. Amino acid sequence: CASSPTYRDTEAFF. The V call is TRBV18, the J call TRBJ1-1; possible D gene TRBD1, 6 bases. Deletions cut 2 bases from V and 3 bases from J, with 10 bases between. The CDR3 covers 14 residues. Germline V gene lookup returns CDR1 KGHSH and CDR2 LQKENI.

The CDR3 region has the DNA TGTGCCAGCAGCCAAGCCCTACCGGGACTCCAAAGCACAGATACGCAGTATTTT. It specifies CASSQALPGLQSTDTQYF. V and J are TRBV3-1 (or the pseudogene TRBV3-2) and TRBJ2-3; D is possibly TRBD2 (6 bases). Trimming removed 1 base from V and 0 bases from J, with 17 bases in between. This CDR3 has 18 residues. CDR1 and CDR2 from the germline V gene are LGHDT and YNNKEL (reference sequence).

The rearrangement joins TRBV29-1 to TRBJ2-7; D perhaps matches TRBD2 (7 bases). CDR3 size: 13 residues. Trimming left V 8 bases short and J 2 bases short, with 16 bases between. Germline CDR1 reads SQVTM; CDR2 reads ANQGSEA. DNA of the CDR3: TGCAGCTTCCGGGGGGCGAGCGCCTACGAGCAGTACTTC. It translates to CSFRGASAYEQYF.

The chain joins TRBV6-5 to TRBJ2-5; tentative D call: TRBD1 (6 bases). CDR1 is MNHEY and CDR2 is SVGAGI in the germline V gene. Trimming removed 0 bases from V and 5 bases from J, with 13 bases in between. The CDR3 totals 15 residues. In DNA form, the CDR3 reads TGTGCCAGCAGTTACTCCTTTACAGGGCCTGAGACCCAGTACTTC. Its protein is CASSYSFTGPETQYF.

This clone was seen only a few times. The rearrangement links TRBV5-5 to TRBJ1-1; TRBD1 matches 7 bases. Trimming cost V 5 bases and J 4 bases; bases outside gene matches: 11. Germline CDR1 SGHKS, CDR2 YYEKEE (reference sequence). The CDR3 has 15 amino acids. The CDR3 loop reads CASSTGQAGGTEAFF. As DNA, the CDR3 is TGTGCCAGCAGTACTGGACAGGCCGGGGGCACTGAAGCTTTCTTT.

The rearrangement links TRBV5-1 to TRBJ2-1; TRBD2 matches 9 bases. Trimming at V came to 6 bases and at J to 6 bases, leaving 16 bases not matched to a gene. From germline, CDR1 is SGHRS and CDR2 YFSETQ. The CDR3 spans 17 residues. For the CDR3, the DNA is TGCGCCAGCAACAGGGGCGGCGGGAGGGGACTAGGCAATGAGCAGTTCTTC. Its protein is CASNRGGGRGLGNEQFF.

This sequence joins TRBV2 and TRBJ2-5, with D unresolved. CDR3 length equals 14 residues. Trimming cost V 4 bases and J 1 base, with 10 bases left between them. CDR1 is SNHLY, CDR2 FYNNEI, per germline. The CDR3 bases are TGTGCCAGCAGTGTAAACAGAGTCCAAGAGACCCAGTACTTC. It is translated as CASSVNRVQETQYF.